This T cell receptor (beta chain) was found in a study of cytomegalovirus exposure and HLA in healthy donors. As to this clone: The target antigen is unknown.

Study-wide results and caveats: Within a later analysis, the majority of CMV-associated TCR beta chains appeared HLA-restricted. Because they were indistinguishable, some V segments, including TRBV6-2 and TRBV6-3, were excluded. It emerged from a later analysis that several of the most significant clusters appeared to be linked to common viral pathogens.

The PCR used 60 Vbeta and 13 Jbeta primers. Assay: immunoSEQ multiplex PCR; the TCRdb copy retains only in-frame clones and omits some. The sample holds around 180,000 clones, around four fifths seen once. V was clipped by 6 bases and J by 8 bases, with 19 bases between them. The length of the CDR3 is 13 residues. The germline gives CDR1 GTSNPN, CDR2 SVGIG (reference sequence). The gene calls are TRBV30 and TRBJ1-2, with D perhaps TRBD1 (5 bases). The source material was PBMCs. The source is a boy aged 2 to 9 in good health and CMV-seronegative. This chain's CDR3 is CACETAGGRGYTF. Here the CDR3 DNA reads TGTGCCTGTGAAACCGCGGGGGGAAGAGGCTACACCTTC.